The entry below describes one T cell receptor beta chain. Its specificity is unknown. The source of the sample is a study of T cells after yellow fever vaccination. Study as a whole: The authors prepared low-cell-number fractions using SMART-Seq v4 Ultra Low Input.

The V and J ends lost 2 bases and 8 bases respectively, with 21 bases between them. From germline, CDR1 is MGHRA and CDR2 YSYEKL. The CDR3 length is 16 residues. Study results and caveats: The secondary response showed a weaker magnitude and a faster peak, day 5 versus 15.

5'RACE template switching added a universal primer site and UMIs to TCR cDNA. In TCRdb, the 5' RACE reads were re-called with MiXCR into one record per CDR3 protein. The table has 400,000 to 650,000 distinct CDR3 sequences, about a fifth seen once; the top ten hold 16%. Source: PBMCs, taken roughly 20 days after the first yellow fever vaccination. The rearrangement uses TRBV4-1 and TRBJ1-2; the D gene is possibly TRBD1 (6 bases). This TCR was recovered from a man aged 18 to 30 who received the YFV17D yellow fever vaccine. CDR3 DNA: TGCGCCAGCAGCCAAACATACTCAGGGGACTTTTTGGGCTACACCTTC. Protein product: CASSQTYSGDFLGYTF.